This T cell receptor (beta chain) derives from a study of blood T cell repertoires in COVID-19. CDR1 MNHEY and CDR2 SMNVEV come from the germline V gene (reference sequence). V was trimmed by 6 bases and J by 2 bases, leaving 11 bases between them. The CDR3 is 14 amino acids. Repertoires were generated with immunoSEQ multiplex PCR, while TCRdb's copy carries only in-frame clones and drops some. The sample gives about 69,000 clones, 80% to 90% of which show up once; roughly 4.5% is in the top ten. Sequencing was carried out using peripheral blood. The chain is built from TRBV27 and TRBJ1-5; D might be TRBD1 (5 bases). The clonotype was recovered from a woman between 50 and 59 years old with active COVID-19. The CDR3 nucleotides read TGTGCCAGCAGCCCGACAGACGGCAATCAGCCCCAGCATTTT. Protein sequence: CASSPTDGNQPQHF.